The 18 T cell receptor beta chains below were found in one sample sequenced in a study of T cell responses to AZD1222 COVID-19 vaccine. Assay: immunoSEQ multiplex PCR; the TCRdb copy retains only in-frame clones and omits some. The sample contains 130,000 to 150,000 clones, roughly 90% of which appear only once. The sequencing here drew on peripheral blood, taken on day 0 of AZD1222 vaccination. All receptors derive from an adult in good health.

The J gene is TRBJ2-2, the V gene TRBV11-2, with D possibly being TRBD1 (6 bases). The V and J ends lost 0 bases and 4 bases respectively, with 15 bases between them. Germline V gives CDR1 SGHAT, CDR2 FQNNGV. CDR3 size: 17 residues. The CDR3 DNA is TGTGCCAGCAGCTTAGATCGAGGCAGGGGCGCCACCGGGGAGCTGTTTTTT. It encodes CASSLDRGRGATGELFF.

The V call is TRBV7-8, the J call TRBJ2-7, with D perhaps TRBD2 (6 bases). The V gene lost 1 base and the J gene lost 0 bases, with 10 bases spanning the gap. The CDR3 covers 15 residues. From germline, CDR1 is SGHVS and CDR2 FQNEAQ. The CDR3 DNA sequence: TGTGCCAGCAGCTTAGATAGCGGATCCTCCTACGAGCAGTACTTC. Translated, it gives CASSLDSGSSYEQYF.

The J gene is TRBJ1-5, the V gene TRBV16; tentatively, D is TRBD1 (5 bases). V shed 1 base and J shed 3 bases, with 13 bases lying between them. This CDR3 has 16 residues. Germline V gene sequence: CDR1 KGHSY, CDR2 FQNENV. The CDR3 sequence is CASSQLSREINQPQHF. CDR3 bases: TGTGCCAGCAGCCAATTGTCCAGGGAAATCAATCAGCCCCAGCATTTT.

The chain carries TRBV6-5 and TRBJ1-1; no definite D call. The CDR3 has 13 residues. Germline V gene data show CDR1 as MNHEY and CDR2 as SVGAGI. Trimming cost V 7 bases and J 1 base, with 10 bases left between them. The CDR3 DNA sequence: TGTGCCAGCACCCCGCGGGAGAACACTGAAGCTTTCTTT. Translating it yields CASTPRENTEAFF.

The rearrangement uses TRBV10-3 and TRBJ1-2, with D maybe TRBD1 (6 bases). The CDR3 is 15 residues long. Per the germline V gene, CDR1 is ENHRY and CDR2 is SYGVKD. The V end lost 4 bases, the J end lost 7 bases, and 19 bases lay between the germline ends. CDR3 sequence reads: CAISGTAPYGFGYTF. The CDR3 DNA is TGTGCCATCAGTGGGACAGCTCCCTACGGGTTTGGCTACACCTTC.

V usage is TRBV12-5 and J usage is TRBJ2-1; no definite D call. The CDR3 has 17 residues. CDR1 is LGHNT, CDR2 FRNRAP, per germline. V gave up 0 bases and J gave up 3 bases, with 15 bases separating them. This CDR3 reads CASGLVQWTEFYNEQFF. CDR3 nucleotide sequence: TGTGCTAGTGGTTTGGTACAGTGGACGGAGTTCTACAATGAGCAGTTCTTC. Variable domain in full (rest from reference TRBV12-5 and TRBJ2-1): DARVTQTPRHKVTEMGQEVTMRCQPILGHNTVFWYRQTMMQGLELLAYFRNRAPLDDSGMPKDRFSAEMPDATLATLKIQPSEPRDSAVYFCASGLVQWTEFYNEQFFGPGTRLTVL.

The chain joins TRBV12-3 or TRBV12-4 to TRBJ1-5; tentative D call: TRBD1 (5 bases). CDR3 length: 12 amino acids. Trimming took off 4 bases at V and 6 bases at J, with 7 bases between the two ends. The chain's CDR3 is CASSWGIQPQHF. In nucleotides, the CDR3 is TGTGCCAGCAGTTGGGGCATTCAGCCCCAGCATTTT.

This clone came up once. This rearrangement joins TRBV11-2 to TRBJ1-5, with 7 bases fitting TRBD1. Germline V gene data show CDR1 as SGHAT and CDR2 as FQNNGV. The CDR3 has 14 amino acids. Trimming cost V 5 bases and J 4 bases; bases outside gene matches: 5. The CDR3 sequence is CASSRTGVNQPQHF. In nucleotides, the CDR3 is TGTGCCAGCAGCCGGACAGGAGTTAATCAGCCCCAGCATTTT.

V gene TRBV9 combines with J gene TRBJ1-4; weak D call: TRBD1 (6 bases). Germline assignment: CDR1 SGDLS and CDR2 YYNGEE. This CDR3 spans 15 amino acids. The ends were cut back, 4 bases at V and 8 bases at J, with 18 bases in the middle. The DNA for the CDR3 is TGTGCCAGCAGCCCGGACAGTCTGGAGGGCGAAAAACTGTTTTTT. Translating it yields CASSPDSLEGEKLFF.

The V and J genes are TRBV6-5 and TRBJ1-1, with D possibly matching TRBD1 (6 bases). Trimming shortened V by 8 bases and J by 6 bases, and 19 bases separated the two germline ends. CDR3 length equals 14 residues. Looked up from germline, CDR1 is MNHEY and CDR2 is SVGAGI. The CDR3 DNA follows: TGTGCCAGCCCCGAAGGGGGGGAAAAAGCTGAAGCTTTCTTT. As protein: CASPEGGEKAEAFF.

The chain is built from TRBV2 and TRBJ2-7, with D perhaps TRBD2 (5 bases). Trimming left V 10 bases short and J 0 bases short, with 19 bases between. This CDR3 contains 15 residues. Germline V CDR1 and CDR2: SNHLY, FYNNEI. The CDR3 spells CATLILRDHSYEQYF. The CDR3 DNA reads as TGTGCCACCCTCATCTTGAGGGATCACTCCTACGAGCAGTACTTC.

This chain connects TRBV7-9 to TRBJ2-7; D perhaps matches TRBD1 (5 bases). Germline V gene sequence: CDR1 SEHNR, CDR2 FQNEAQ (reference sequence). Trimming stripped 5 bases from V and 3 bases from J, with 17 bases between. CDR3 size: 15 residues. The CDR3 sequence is CASSLWAQGIYEQYF. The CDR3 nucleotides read TGTGCCAGCAGCCTTTGGGCTCAGGGTATCTACGAGCAGTACTTC.

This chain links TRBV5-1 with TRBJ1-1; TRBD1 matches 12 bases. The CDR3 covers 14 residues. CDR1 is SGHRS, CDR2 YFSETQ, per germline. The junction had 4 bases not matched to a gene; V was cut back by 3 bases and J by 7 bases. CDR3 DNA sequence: TGCGCCAGCAGCTATGGGACAGGGGGCGATGAAGCTTTCTTT. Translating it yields CASSYGTGGDEAFF. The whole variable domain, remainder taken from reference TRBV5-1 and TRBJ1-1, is KAGVTQTPRYLIKTRGQQVTLSCSPISGHRSVSWYQQTPGQGLQFLFEYFSETQRNKGNFPGRFSGRQFSNSRSEMNVSTLELGDSALYLCASSYGTGGDEAFFGQGTRLTVV.

CDR3 nucleotide sequence: TGTGCCAGCAGCCGTGAGGCGGGCCAGGGTGGCTACACCTTC. Translated, it gives CASSREAGQGGYTF. The chain couples TRBV7-9 to TRBJ1-2; D may be TRBD1 (5 bases). There are 14 residues in the CDR3. Trimming took off 5 bases at V and 7 bases at J, with 17 bases between the two ends. Germline V gene lookup returns CDR1 SEHNR and CDR2 FQNEAQ (reference sequence).

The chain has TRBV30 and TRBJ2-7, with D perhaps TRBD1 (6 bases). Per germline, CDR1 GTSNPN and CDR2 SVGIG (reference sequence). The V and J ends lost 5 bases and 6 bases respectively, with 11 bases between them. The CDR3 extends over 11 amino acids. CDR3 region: CAWATGPEQYF. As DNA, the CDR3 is TGTGCCTGGGCCACAGGGCCCGAGCAGTACTTC.

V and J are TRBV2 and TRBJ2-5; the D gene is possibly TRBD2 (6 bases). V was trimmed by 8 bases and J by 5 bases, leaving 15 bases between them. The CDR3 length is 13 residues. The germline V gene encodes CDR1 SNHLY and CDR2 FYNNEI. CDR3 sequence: CASLGGMRETQYF. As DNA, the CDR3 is TGTGCCAGCCTTGGGGGGATGAGGGAGACCCAGTACTTC.

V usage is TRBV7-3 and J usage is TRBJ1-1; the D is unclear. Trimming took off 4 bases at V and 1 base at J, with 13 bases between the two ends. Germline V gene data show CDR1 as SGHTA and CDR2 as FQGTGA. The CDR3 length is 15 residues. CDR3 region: CASSSTAHSNTEAFF. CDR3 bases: TGTGCCAGCAGCTCGACGGCACATTCGAACACTGAAGCTTTCTTT.

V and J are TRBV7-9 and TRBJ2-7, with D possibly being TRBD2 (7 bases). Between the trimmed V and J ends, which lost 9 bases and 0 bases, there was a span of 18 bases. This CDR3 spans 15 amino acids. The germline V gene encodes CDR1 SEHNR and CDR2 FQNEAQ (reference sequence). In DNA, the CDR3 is TGTGCCAGTGAGGGGGGGCCGATGAGCTCCTACGAGCAGTACTTC. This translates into CASEGGPMSSYEQYF.